Presented here are 21 T cell receptor beta chains from one specimen sequenced in a study of blood T cell repertoires in COVID-19. Generated by immunoSEQ multiplex PCR, the TCRdb table keeps only in-frame clones and is missing some. The repertoire holds approximately 70,000 clones, with approximately 88% as singletons. Material for sequencing was peripheral blood. The receptors come from a woman aged 55-69 years with acute or convalescent COVID-19.

This chain links TRBV4-2 with TRBJ1-2, with D uncertain. The CDR3 runs 15 residues. Germline V gene data show CDR1 as LGHNA and CDR2 as YNFKEQ. Trimming removed 0 bases at V and 7 bases at J, with 15 bases between. The CDR3: CASSQESGLEIGYTF. CDR3 nucleotides: TGTGCCAGCAGCCAAGAGTCGGGGTTGGAAATTGGCTACACCTTC.

The V gene is TRBV4-2, the J gene TRBJ2-5; 12 nucleotides agree with TRBD2. CDR3 length: 16 residues. V gave up 1 base and J gave up 1 base; unmatched junction bases: 1. In germline, CDR1 is LGHNA, CDR2 YNFKEQ. The CDR3 DNA sequence: TGTGCCAGCAGCCAAGTGGGACTAGCGGGCCAAGAGACCCAGTACTTC. It translates to CASSQVGLAGQETQYF.

The V gene is TRBV7-7, the J gene TRBJ2-1; tentatively, D is TRBD2 (8 bases). Trimming cost V 1 base and J 9 bases, with 25 bases left between them. Germline lookup yields CDR1 SSHAT and CDR2 FNYEAQ (reference sequence). The CDR3 has 18 residues. The CDR3 DNA follows: TGTGCCAGCAGCTTAGGCGTCCTAGCGGGTGGATCAGGGGGTGAGCAGTTCTTC. Residues: CASSLGVLAGGSGGEQFF.

This clone showed up just once. The chain couples TRBV27 to TRBJ2-7; 11 positions agree with TRBD1. V was clipped by 5 bases and J by 6 bases; unmatched bases: 6. Germline V lookup: CDR1 MNHEY, CDR2 SMNVEV (reference sequence). CDR3 length: 14 residues. This CDR3 is CASSPGTGGLEQYV. The DNA for the CDR3 is TGTGCCAGCAGTCCCGGGACAGGGGGGCTCGAGCAGTACGTC.

V is TRBV5-4 and J is TRBJ1-1; D uncertain. V shed 4 bases and J shed 5 bases, with 15 bases lying between them. CDR1 is SGHNT, CDR2 YYREEE, per germline (reference sequence). This CDR3 has 14 amino acids. CDR3 amino acids: CASSPISTGTEAFF. The CDR3 DNA reads as TGTGCCAGCAGCCCCATTTCAACGGGGACTGAAGCTTTCTTT. Drawing the rest from reference TRBV5-4 and TRBJ1-1, the complete variable domain is ETGVTQSPTHLIKTRGQQVTLRCSSQSGHNTVSWYQQALGQGPQFIFQYYREEENGRGNFPPRFSGLQFPNYSSELNVNALELDDSALYLCASSPISTGTEAFFGQGTRLTVV.

V gene TRBV11-2 combines with J gene TRBJ2-1, with TRBD2 matching 10 bases. Germline CDR1 is SGHAT and CDR2 is FQNNGV. The CDR3 totals 15 residues. J lost 3 bases, V lost 5 bases, and 4 bases had no gene match. The CDR3 coding sequence is TGTGCCAGCAGCATCACTAGCGGGGACTACAATGAGCAGTTCTTC. Its translation is CASSITSGDYNEQFF. The complete variable domain, with remaining parts taken from reference TRBV11-2 and TRBJ2-1, reads EAGVAQSPRYKIIEKRQSVAFWCNPISGHATLYWYQQILGQGPKLLIQFQNNGVVDDSQLPKDRFSAERLKGVDSTLKIQPAKLEDSAVYLCASSITSGDYNEQFFGPGTRLTVL.

The chain is built from TRBV5-4 and TRBJ2-5, with a weak D call TRBD2 (6 bases). Germline CDR1 is SGHNT and CDR2 is YYREEE (reference sequence). The CDR3 is 15 amino acids. V lost 0 bases to trimming and J lost 2 bases, with 11 bases between them. Here the CDR3 reads CASSLAGGSQETQYF. CDR3 DNA: TGTGCCAGCAGCTTGGCCGGGGGATCTCAAGAGACCCAGTACTTC.

The V and J genes are TRBV9 and TRBJ1-3; tentative D call: TRBD1 (5 bases). Trimming removed 0 bases at V and 8 bases at J, with 12 bases between. This CDR3 comprises 14 residues. The germline V gene has CDR1 SGDLS and CDR2 YYNGEE. CDR3 sequence reads: CASSVGVGADTIYF. CDR3 nucleotides: TGTGCCAGCAGCGTAGGGGTAGGGGCAGACACCATATATTTT.

The chain uses TRBV12-3 or TRBV12-4 and TRBJ2-2; D ambiguous. The CDR3 extends over 11 amino acids. The ends were cut back, 3 bases at V and 7 bases at J, with 3 bases in the middle. The CDR3 DNA sequence: TGTGCCAGCAGTTTTAGCGGGGAGCTGTTTTTT. Amino acids: CASSFSGELFF.

The chain couples TRBV5-6 to TRBJ2-7; the D is unclear. The V gene lost 2 bases and the J gene lost 1 base, with 7 bases spanning the gap. The CDR3 is 13 residues long. Germline V gene lookup returns CDR1 SGHDT and CDR2 YYEEEE. In DNA, the CDR3 is TGTGCCAGCAGCTTTGAGGATTCCTACGAGCAGTACGTC. Translated: CASSFEDSYEQYV.

V is TRBV21-1 and J is TRBJ2-7; the listed D gene, TRBD2, was not tested against the DNA. TRBV21-1 is a pseudogene locus. The CDR3 spans 14 residues. The DNA for the CDR3 is TGTGCCAGCAGCAAAGGGGGGACTAGCGATAAGCAGTACGTC. It specifies CASSKGGTSDKQYV.

This chain connects TRBV19 to TRBJ1-1; D perhaps matches TRBD1 (6 bases). The germline CDR1 and CDR2 sequences are LNHDA and SQIVND (reference sequence). V shed 4 bases and J shed 5 bases, with 14 bases lying between them. The CDR3 length is 14 residues. The CDR3 region is CASSRGRGSTEAFF. For the CDR3, the DNA is TGTGCCAGTAGTAGGGGCAGGGGAAGTACTGAAGCTTTCTTT.

V and J are TRBV2 and TRBJ1-1; D gene unclear. Germline V gives CDR1 SNHLY, CDR2 FYNNEI. Trimming took off 1 base at V and 2 bases at J, with 5 bases between the two ends. The CDR3 runs 13 residues. Written as DNA, the CDR3 is TGTGCCAGCAGTGAAGACTTTAACACTGAAGCTTTCTTT. The encoded protein is CASSEDFNTEAFF.

The chain employs TRBV14 and TRBJ2-1, with D maybe TRBD1 (6 bases). The CDR3 consists of 13 residues. V shed 4 bases and J shed 12 bases, with 16 bases lying between them. Germline-derived CDR1 and CDR2 are SGHDN and FVKESK. The CDR3, as DNA: TGTGCCAGCAGCCCATACATTGGGGGCTCGCAGTTCTTC. Translation: CASSPYIGGSQFF.

The chain is built from TRBV10-3 and TRBJ1-1; 9 bases fit TRBD1. The V and J ends lost 4 bases and 5 bases, in that order; junction bases with no gene match: 2. The CDR3 totals 13 residues. Germline lookup yields CDR1 ENHRY and CDR2 SYGVKD. The CDR3 bases are TGTGCCATCAGTGGGACAGGGGTTACTGAAGCTTTCTTT. Translating gives CAISGTGVTEAFF.

The chain recombines TRBV6-5 with TRBJ2-1; 10 bases map to TRBD2. The germline V gene encodes CDR1 MNHEY and CDR2 SVGAGI. J was trimmed by 5 bases and V by 6 bases; bases with no gene match: 7. The CDR3 consists of 15 residues. In DNA form, the CDR3 reads TGTGCCAGCAGAACAGTAGCGGGGGGAGACAATGAGCAGTTCTTC. Its protein is CASRTVAGGDNEQFF.

The genes are TRBV7-6 and TRBJ1-1; 11 positions match TRBD1. CDR1 is SGHVS, CDR2 FNYEAQ, per germline. After removal of 2 bases from V and 8 bases from J, the junction contained 7 bases not matched to a gene. This CDR3 is built from 15 residues. CDR3 sequence (DNA): TGTGCCAGCAGCTTAAACCGGGACAGGGGGGACGAAGCTTTCTTT. Translating it yields CASSLNRDRGDEAFF.

This rearrangement joins TRBV5-4 to TRBJ2-2; 11 bases fit TRBD2. V trimming: 3 bases; J trimming: 8 bases; junction bases outside the gene matches: 15. There are 18 residues in the CDR3. Germline V gene lookup returns CDR1 SGHNT and CDR2 YYREEE (reference sequence). Here the CDR3 DNA reads TGTGCCAGCAGCTCTCGACTAGCGGGGAGCTTATCGCGAGGGGAGCTGTTTTTT. Translating it yields CASSSRLAGSLSRGELFF.

The genes are TRBV16 and TRBJ1-1; D perhaps matches TRBD1 (5 bases). V lost 7 bases to trimming and J lost 5 bases, with 17 bases between them. The CDR3 has 14 residues. The V gene's germline CDR1 is KGHSY and CDR2 FQNENV. The CDR3 DNA sequence: TGTGCCAGCACCAGGGCCGACGGGTGGACTGAAGCTTTCTTT. Translating gives CASTRADGWTEAFF.

The rearrangement links TRBV29-1 to TRBJ1-4; D may be TRBD1 (5 bases). Germline CDR1 is SQVTM and CDR2 is ANQGSEA. Trimming took 6 bases from V and 0 from J, leaving 11 bases between them. The CDR3 is made up of 14 amino acids. The CDR3 coding sequence is TGCAGCGTAGGGAAGACAGCAACTAATGAAAAACTGTTTTTT. It encodes CSVGKTATNEKLFF.

This sequence joins TRBV29-1 and TRBJ2-5; possible D gene TRBD2, 5 bases. Germline lookup yields CDR1 SQVTM and CDR2 ANQGSEA. Deletions cut 6 bases from V and 2 bases from J, with 7 bases between. The CDR3 runs 11 residues. The CDR3 DNA sequence: TGCAGCGTCCGCGGGCAAGAGACCCAGTACTTC. Its translation: CSVRGQETQYF.